The clone carrying this TCR beta chain has ten or more counts. Its antigen is as yet unknown. The data are from a study of T-cell memory formation after mild COVID-19. Study-level points and caveats: Clones contracting over day 15 to 85 were CD4/CD8 balanced, with later expanders leaning CD4+.

cDNA libraries for TCR alpha and TCR beta, carrying sample barcodes and UMIs, came from 5'RACE with constant-segment primers. TCRdb reanalysed the 5' RACE reads using MiXCR and keeps one entry per CDR3 protein. The sample shows about 340,000 distinct CDR3 sequences, roughly 21% of them seen only once. What was sequenced was PBMCs or a T cell subset sorted from them (not recorded which). The TCR comes from an adult woman who had mild COVID-19 (a few samples of this study predate the infection). Cell type and time point are not known.

CDR3 region: CATYAGVREETQYF. The CDR3 DNA reads TGTGCCACCTACGCGGGAGTTCGGGAAGAGACCCAGTACTTC. J is TRBJ2-5 and V is TRBV10-3; 7 bases are shared with TRBD2. The CDR3 has 14 residues. Germline V gives CDR1 ENHRY, CDR2 SYGVKD. V shed 10 bases, J shed 3 bases, and the junction held 11 bases outside the gene matches.